The entry that follows covers one T cell receptor beta chain sequence. Its antigen is still unknown. No base qualities exist here, and no much larger clone lies one base off it. The sample comes from a study of blood T cell repertoires in COVID-19 (dated by TCRdb to about 2020). Regarding the research as a whole: Collaborator samples came from the United States, Italy and Spain and covered acute and convalescent phases of COVID-19. Samples were obtained from the ongoing ImmuneRACE study (first 160 participants) and from 950 to 1,500 subjects provided by 6 global collaborators. The material from the prospective study consisted of cDNA or gDNA derived from T cells, B-cell-depleted T cells, or PBMCs. Where available, HLA class I and class II types were obtained from metadata supplied by the sample provider rather than from assay-based typing. The dataset comprised deeply sampled blood TCRbeta repertoires from subjects exposed to, actively infected with, or recovered from COVID-19. Sample metadata almost always included a de-identified subject ID, COVID-19 status, age in years and sex. The repertoires were released in a freely available public database intended as a resource for research on the immune response to SARS-CoV-2.

What the authors observed across the whole study: The amount of clinical and demographic metadata varied by source and participant and was provided uncurated.

Relative to germline, V is 6 bases shorter and J is 2 bases shorter, with 7 bases between their ends. As encoded in the germline V gene, CDR1 is SGHVS while CDR2 is FQNEAQ. There are 12 amino acids in the CDR3, from cysteine to phenylalanine inclusive. Just CDR3 DNA is preserved here, 36 bases in frame from base 1. TCRbeta CDR3 regions were amplified from genomic DNA using the immunoSEQ Assay, a bias-controlled multiplex PCR. For the original study's pipeline: The number of nucleated cells in each sample was estimated from the amplification of reference gene primers within the assay. To quantify the absolute abundance of each unique TCRbeta CDR3 rearrangement, sequence reads were collapsed and filtered. For each sample, productive Simpson clonality was calculated by taking the square root of Simpson's diversity index across productive rearrangements. TCRdb took over this immuneACCESS table, retaining in-frame rearrangements with V and J assigned. Such tables are incomplete; in checked studies, under half of the missing clones stem from an unresolved V gene, and the remainder is unexplained. For V, J and clone size, that table is used; D and trimming come from the DNA. Recorded for this sample are fewer than 85,000 clones; approximately 83% of them occurred a single time. The top ten clonotypes cover 4.1% of the sample.

Whole blood was collected in K2EDTA tubes by collaborating institutions according to the institutions' own protocols. Collaborator samples were shipped for TCRbeta analysis as frozen whole blood, isolated PBMCs, or DNA extracted from either sample type. This clonotype was sampled from a woman aged 60-75 years with acute or convalescent COVID-19. The chain was built from TRBV7-8 and TRBJ1-1; the D gene cannot be resolved reliably. Sequenced material: peripheral blood. The sequence in DNA is TGTGCCAGCAGACTGATAAACACTGAAGCTTTCTTT. Translated, this is CASRLINTEAFF.